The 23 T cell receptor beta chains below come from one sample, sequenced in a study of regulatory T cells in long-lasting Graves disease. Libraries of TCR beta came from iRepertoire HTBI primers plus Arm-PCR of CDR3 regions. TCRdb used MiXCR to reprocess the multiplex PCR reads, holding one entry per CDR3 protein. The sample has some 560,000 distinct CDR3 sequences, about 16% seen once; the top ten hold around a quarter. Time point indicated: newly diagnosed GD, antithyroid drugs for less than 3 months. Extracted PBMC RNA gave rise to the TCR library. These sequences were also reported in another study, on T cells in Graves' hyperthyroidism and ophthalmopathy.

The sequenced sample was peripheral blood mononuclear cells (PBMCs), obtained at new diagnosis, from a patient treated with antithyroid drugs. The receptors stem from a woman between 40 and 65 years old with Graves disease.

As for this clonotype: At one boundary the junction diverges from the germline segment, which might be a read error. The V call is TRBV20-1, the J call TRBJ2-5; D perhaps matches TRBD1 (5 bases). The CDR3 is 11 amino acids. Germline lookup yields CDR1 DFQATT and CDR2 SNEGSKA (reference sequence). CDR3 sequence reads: CSATQGQTQCF. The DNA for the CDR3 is TGCAGTGCTACTCAGGGCCAGACCCAGTGCTTC.

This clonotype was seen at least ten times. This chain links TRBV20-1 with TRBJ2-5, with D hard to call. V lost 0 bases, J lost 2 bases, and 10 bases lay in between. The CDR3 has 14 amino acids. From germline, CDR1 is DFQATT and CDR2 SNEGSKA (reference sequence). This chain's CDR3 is CSARDYLGQETQYF. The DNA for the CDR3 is TGCAGTGCTAGAGATTATCTAGGGCAAGAGACCCAGTACTTC.

Written as DNA, the CDR3 is TGTGCCAGCAGCTTAGTTGGGGCTGGCGGGGAGCTGTTTTTT. Residues: CASSLVGAGGELFF. The chain combines TRBV11-2 with TRBJ2-2, with D perhaps matching TRBD1 (5 bases). With 1 base removed from V and 7 bases from J, the gap between germline ends came to 10 bases. The CDR3 loop spans 14 amino acids. Germline V gene sequence: CDR1 SGHAT, CDR2 FQNNGV.

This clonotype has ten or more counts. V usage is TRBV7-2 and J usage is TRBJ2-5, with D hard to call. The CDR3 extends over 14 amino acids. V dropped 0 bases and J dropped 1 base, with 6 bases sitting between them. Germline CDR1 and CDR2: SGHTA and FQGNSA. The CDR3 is CASSLAEIQETQYF. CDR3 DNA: TGTGCCAGCAGCTTAGCGGAGATCCAAGAGACCCAGTACTTC.

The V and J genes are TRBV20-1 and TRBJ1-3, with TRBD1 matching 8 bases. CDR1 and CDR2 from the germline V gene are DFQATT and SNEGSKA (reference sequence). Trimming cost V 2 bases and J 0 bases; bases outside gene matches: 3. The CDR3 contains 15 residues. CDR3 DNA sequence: TGCAGTGCTAGACCGGGACAGGACTCTGGAAACACCATATATTTT. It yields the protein CSARPGQDSGNTIYF.

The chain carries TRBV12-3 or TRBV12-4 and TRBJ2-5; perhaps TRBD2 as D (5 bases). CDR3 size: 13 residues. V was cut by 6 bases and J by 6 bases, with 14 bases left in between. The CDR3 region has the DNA TGTGCCAGCAGGGACTCGGGAACGAAGACCCAGTACTTC. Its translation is CASRDSGTKTQYF.

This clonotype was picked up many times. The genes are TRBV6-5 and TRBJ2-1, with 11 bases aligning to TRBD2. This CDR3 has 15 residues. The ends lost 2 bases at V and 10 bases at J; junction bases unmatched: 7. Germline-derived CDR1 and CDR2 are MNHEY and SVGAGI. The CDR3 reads CASSYRPSGGPEQFF. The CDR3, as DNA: TGTGCCAGCAGTTACCGGCCTAGCGGGGGGCCGGAGCAGTTCTTC.

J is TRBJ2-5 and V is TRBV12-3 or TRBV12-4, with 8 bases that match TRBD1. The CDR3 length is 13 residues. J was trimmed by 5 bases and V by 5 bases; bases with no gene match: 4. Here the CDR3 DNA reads TGTGCCAGCAGTGACAGGGGTGTGGAGACCCAGTACTTC. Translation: CASSDRGVETQYF.

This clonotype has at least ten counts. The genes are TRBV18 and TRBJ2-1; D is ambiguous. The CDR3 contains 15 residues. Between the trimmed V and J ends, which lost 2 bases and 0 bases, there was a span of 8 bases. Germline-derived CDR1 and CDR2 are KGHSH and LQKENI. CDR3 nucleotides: TGTGCCAGCTCACCAGGCGTCAGCTCCTACAATGAGCAGTTCTTC. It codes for CASSPGVSSYNEQFF. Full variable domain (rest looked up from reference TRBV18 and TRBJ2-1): NAGVMQNPRHLVRRRGQEARLRCSPMKGHSHVYWYRQLPEEGLKFMVYLQKENIIDESGMPKERFSAEFPKEGPSILRIQQVVRGDSAAYFCASSPGVSSYNEQFFGPGTRLTVL.

The CDR3 reads CASSPTTEYNEQFF. CDR3 nucleotide sequence: TGTGCCAGCAGCCCCACAACCGAATACAATGAGCAGTTCTTC. The chain uses TRBV5-5 and TRBJ2-1, with no clear D. This CDR3 contains 14 residues. The germline gives CDR1 SGHKS, CDR2 YYEKEE (reference sequence). V lost 4 bases to trimming and J lost 4 bases, with 12 bases between them. The entire variable domain, with the rest obtained from reference TRBV5-5 and TRBJ2-1, is as follows: DAGVTQSPTHLIKTRGQQVTLRCSPISGHKSVSWYQQVLGQGPQFIFQYYEKEERGRGNFPDRFSARQFPNYSSELNVNALLLGDSALYLCASSPTTEYNEQFFGPGTRLTVL.

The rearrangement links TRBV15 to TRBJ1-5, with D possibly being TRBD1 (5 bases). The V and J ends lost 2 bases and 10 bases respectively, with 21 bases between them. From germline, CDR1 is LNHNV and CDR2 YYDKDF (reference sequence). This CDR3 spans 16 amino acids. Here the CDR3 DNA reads TGTGCCACCAGCAGAACCGGACGGGGGGGAATACGACCCCAGCATTTT. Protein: CATSRTGRGGIRPQHF.

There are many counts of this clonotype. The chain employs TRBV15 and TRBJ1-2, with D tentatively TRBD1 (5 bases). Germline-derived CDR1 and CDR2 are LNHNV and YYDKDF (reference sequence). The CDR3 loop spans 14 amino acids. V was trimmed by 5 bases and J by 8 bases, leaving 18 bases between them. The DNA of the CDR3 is TGTGCCACCAGCGTTTTTTCCGGGACTAGCGGCTACACCTTC. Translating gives CATSVFSGTSGYTF.

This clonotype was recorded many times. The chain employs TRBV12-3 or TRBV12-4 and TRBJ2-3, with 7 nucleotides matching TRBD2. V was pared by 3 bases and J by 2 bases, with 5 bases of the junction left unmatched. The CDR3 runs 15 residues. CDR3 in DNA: TGTGCCAGCAGTTTCTCGGCGGGAGACACAGATACGCAGTATTTT. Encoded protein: CASSFSAGDTDTQYF.

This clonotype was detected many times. The CDR3, as DNA: TGTGCCAGCACCATGCGGGCAGGGGGAACTTATAGCAATCAGCCCCAGCATTTT. Translated, it gives CASTMRAGGTYSNQPQHF. The chain combines TRBV7-8 with TRBJ1-5; TRBD1 matches 7 bases. This CDR3 comprises 18 residues. The germline V gene has CDR1 SGHVS and CDR2 FQNEAQ. V lost 7 bases and J lost 0; bases outside the gene matches: 15.

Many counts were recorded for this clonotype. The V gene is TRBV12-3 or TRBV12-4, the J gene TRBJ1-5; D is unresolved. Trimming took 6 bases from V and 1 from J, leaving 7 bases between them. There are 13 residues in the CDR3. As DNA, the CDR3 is TGTGCCAGCAGCAGTCAGAGCAATCAGCCCCAGCATTTT. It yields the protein CASSSQSNQPQHF.

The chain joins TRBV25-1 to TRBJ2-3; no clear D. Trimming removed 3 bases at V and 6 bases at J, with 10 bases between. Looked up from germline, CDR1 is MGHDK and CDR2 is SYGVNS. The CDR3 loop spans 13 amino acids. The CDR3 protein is CASSDPTVDTQYF. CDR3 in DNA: TGTGCCAGCAGTGACCCGACCGTCGATACGCAGTATTTT.

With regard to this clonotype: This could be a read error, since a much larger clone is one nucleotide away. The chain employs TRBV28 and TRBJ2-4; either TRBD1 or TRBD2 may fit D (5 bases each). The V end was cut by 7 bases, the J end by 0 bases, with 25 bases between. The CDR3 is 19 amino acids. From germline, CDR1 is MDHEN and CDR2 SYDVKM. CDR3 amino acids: CASTPSRALGVVAKNIQYF. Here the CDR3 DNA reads TGTGCCAGCACACCGTCCCGAGCACTGGGGGTTGTAGCCAAAAACATTCAGTACTTC.

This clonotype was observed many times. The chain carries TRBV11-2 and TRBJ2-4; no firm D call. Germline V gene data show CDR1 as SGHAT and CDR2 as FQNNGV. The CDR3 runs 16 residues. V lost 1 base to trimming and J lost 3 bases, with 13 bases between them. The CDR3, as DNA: TGTGCCAGCAGCTTAGTTACCCCGTCCGTCAAAAACATTCAGTACTTC. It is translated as CASSLVTPSVKNIQYF.

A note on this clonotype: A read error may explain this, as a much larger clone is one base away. The CDR3 DNA follows: TGTGCCAGCAGGGAGACAGAGTACAATGAGCAGTTCTTC. It translates to CASRETEYNEQFF. The V and J genes are TRBV6-2 or TRBV6-3 and TRBJ2-1; possibly TRBD1 for D (5 bases). The V gene's germline CDR1 is MNHEY and CDR2 SVGEGT. This CDR3 comprises 13 residues. V was clipped by 6 bases and J by 4 bases, with 10 bases between them.

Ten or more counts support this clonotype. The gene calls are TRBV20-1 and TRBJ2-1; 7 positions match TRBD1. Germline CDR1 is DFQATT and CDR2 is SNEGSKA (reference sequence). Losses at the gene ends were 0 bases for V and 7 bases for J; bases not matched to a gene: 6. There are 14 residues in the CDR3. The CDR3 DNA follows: TGCAGTGCTAGAGATCCTAACAGGGGAAATGAGCAGTTCTTC. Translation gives CSARDPNRGNEQFF.

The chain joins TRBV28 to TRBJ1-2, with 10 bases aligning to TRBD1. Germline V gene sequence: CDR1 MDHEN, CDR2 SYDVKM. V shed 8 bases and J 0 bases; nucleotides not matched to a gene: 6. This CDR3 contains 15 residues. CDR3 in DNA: TGTGCCAGCGCCGGGACAGGGGCGACTAACTATGGCTACACCTTC. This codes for CASAGTGATNYGYTF.

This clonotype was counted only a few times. The CDR3 DNA reads as TGTGCCAGCAGTCACACAGGGGGTGGTTCACCCCTCCACTTT. Its protein product is CASSHTGGGSPLHF. The genes are TRBV14 and TRBJ1-6; 8 nucleotides agree with TRBD1. Germline loops: CDR1 SGHDN, CDR2 FVKESK. J lost 9 bases, V lost 6 bases, and 7 bases had no gene match. The CDR3 loop spans 14 amino acids.

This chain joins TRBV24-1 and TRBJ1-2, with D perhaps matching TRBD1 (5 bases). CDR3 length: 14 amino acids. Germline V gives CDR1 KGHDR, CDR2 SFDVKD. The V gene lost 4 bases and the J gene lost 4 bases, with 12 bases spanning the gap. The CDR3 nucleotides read TGTGCCACCAGTGACCCCGACAGCCTCTATGGCTACACCTTC. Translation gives CATSDPDSLYGYTF.